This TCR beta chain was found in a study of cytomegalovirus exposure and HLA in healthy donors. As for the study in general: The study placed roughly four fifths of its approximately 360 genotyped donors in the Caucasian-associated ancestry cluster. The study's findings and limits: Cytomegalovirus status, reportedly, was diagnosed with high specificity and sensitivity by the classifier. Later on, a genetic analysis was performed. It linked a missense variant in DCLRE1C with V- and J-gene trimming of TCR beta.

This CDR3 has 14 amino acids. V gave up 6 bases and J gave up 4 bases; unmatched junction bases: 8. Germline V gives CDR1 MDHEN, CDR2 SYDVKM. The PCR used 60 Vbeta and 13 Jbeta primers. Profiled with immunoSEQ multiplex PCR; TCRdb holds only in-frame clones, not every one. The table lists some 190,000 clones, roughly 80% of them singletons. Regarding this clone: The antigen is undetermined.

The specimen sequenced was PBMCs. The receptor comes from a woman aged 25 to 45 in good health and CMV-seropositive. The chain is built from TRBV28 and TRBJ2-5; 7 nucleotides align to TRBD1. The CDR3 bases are TGTGCCAGCAGACCACAGGGGAGAGGAGAGACCCAGTACTTC. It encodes CASRPQGRGETQYF.